This is a list of T cell receptor beta chains from one sample in a study of T cell repertoires in cytomegalovirus infection. TCRdb re-analysed the reads in MiXCR, keeping a single row per CDR3 protein. The sample includes 510,000 or so distinct CDR3 sequences, approximately 26% of them seen just once. Specimen: PBMCs. The origin of the receptors is a human donor in good health (CMV status not recorded). Some clones in this sample may be carry-over from other donors' samples. The CDR3 runs from the conserved cysteine through the conserved F or W. Each record gives: V gene, clone size, J gene, D gene, CDR3 DNA, CDR3 protein. D genes are given only for firm matches. Expanded clones get a size class; other rows say once, few or many, or leave the size out.

TRBV6-2/TRBV6-3	-	TRBJ2-5	-	TGTGCCAGCAGGGATCCCGGGTCCCAAGAGACCCAGTACTTC	CASRDPGSQETQYF
TRBV5-8	-	TRBJ1-3	-	TGTGCCAGCAGCCAAGCAGGGCTGTGGGGAAACACCATATATTTT	CASSQAGLWGNTIYF
TRBV12-3/TRBV12-4	-	TRBJ1-2	-	TGTGCCAGCAGTCTACAGGGATTGTATGGCTACACCTTC	CASSLQGLYGYTF
TRBV5-1	-	TRBJ1-3	TRBD1	TGCGCCAGCAGACCGACAGGGACCTCTGGAAACACCATATATTTT	CASRPTGTSGNTIYF
TRBV5-4	many	TRBJ2-3	-	TGTGCCAGCAGCTTGGAAGAGCGGGTGCCCACAGATACGCAGTATTTT	CASSLEERVPTDTQYF
TRBV4-1	-	TRBJ1-1	TRBD1	TGCGCCAGCAGCCAACTAGGGACAGGGGGGAACACTGAAGCTTTCTTT	CASSQLGTGGNTEAFF
TRBV11-3	-	TRBJ2-5	-	TGTGCCAGCAGCAATGTCAGGATCCAAGAGACCCAGTACTTC	CASSNVRIQETQYF
TRBV2	-	TRBJ2-3	TRBD2	TGTGCCAGCAGTGAAGGGACTAGTTTTGTTACAGATACGCAGTATTTT	CASSEGTSFVTDTQYF
TRBV28	-	TRBJ1-5	TRBD1	TGTGCCAGCAGTCCCCCGGGGGACAGGCGAGGGAATCAGCCCCAGCATTTT	CASSPPGDRRGNQPQHF
TRBV7-9	-	TRBJ2-3	TRBD2	TGTGCCAGCAGCCCCGGGACTAGCGCCCCTGCGCAGTATTTT	CASSPGTSAPAQYF
TRBV7-2	-	TRBJ1-6	-	TGTGCCAGCAGCGAGGCGGCAGGGAGCTCCTATAATTCACCCCTCCACTTT	CASSEAAGSSYNSPLHF
TRBV27	-	TRBJ2-1	-	TGTGCCAGCAGTTTAAATAGGAATGAGCAGTTCTTC	CASSLNRNEQFF
TRBV7-9	once	TRBJ1-1	-	TGTGCCAGCAGCCCCCGAACGGACAGGAACACTGAAGCTTTCTTT	CASSPRTDRNTEAFF
TRBV18	once	TRBJ2-1	-	TGTGCCAGCTCATCAGTCCCTGCTGGAGATGAGCAGTTCTTC	CASSSVPAGDEQFF
TRBV7-2	many	TRBJ2-7	TRBD1	TGTGCCAGCAGTTACGGACAGGGCCCTGCCTACGAGCAGTACTTC	CASSYGQGPAYEQYF
TRBV29-1	few	TRBJ2-5	-	TGCAGCGTTGAAAGAGGAGGGACCCAGTACTTC	CSVERGGTQYF
TRBV28	-	TRBJ2-1	-	TGTGCCAGCAGCCCCGCCCCGCTCAATGAGCAGTTCTTC	CASSPAPLNEQFF
TRBV19	few	TRBJ2-5	-	TGTGCCAGTATGGAGGCTGGGCAGCAAGAGACCCAGTACTTC	CASMEAGQQETQYF
TRBV7-9	few	TRBJ1-4	-	TGTGCCAGCAGCTTAGAGGTGATCGGTGAAAAACTGTTTTTT	CASSLEVIGEKLFF
TRBV15	-	TRBJ2-7	TRBD2	TGTGCCACCAAGGCGGGACTAGTGGGCTACGAGCAGTACTTC	CATKAGLVGYEQYF
TRBV5-1	-	TRBJ1-1	-	TGCGCCAGCAGCTTGGACCAGATTGAAGCTTTCTTT	CASSLDQIEAFF
TRBV20-1	few	TRBJ1-6	-	TGCAGTGCTAGTTCGTTGGACGGAAATTCACCCCTCCACTTT	CSASSLDGNSPLHF
TRBV7-9	-	TRBJ1-1	-	TGTGCCAGCAGCTTAGTAGTTTCGCAAGTAGCTTTCTTT	CASSLVVSQVAFF
TRBV19	-	TRBJ1-1	-	TGTGCCAGTAGCCTTCAGAGTGCCACTGAAGCTTTCTTT	CASSLQSATEAFF
TRBV15	-	TRBJ1-1	-	TGTGCCACCAGCATATATTCCGGGGCCCCCACTGAAGCTTTCTTT	CATSIYSGAPTEAFF
TRBV7-3	-	TRBJ2-1	-	TGTGCCAGCAGCTTAAGGCGGGTTGAGGGGGCAGGGGGGAATGAGCAGTTCTTC	CASSLRRVEGAGGNEQFF
TRBV7-4	-	TRBJ2-5	-	TGTGCCAGCAGCTTATCCCTCAGGACCGGACAAGAGACCCAGTACTTC	CASSLSLRTGQETQYF
TRBV7-3	-	TRBJ2-3	TRBD2	TGTGCCAGCAGCCCTTCGACTAGCGGGAGGTCAGATACGCAGTATTTT	CASSPSTSGRSDTQYF
TRBV7-2	few	TRBJ1-5	TRBD1	TGTGCCAGCAGCGTAGTGGGGACAGGGATCAATCAGCCCCAGCATTTT	CASSVVGTGINQPQHF
TRBV7-2	many	TRBJ2-5	-	TGTGCCAGCAGCTTAGTTGGGAGCCCGGAGACCCAGTACTTC	CASSLVGSPETQYF
TRBV2	-	TRBJ1-2	-	TGTGCCAGCAGGGGGCGGGGATCAAGGAATGGCTACACCTTC	CASRGRGSRNGYTF
TRBV7-3	-	TRBJ2-3	-	TGTGCCAGCAGCTTATTTGCCCCAGATACGCAGTATTTT	CASSLFAPDTQYF
TRBV7-3	few	TRBJ1-6	-	TGTGCCAGCAGCTTAAGTGGGACACAAGATTCACCCCTCCACTTT	CASSLSGTQDSPLHF
TRBV6-5	-	TRBJ2-5	TRBD1	TGTGCCAGCAGTTCCTACCGGACAGGACAACAAGAGACCCAGTACTTC	CASSSYRTGQQETQYF
TRBV7-2	many	TRBJ1-2	-	TGTGCCAGCAGCTTATTATTGAGGGGGAACTATGGCTACACCTTC	CASSLLLRGNYGYTF
TRBV7-2	many	TRBJ2-1	-	TGTGCCAGCAGCTTAGAGTCTTACGGTGAGCAGTTCTTC	CASSLESYGEQFF
TRBV6-6	few	TRBJ1-2	-	TGTGCCAGCAGTTTTCTCAGGGCTCGTAACTATGGCTACACCTTC	CASSFLRARNYGYTF
TRBV19	few	TRBJ2-3	TRBD1	TGTGCCAGTAGTAAAAACAGGGGTCGGGCAGATACGCAGTATTTT	CASSKNRGRADTQYF
TRBV6-6	-	TRBJ2-7	-	TGTGCCAGCAGTTACTCGAAGGGGGAGCAGTACTTC	CASSYSKGEQYF
TRBV7-9	many	TRBJ2-4	-	TGTGCCAGCAGCCCGATGGTTATTCAGTACTTC	CASSPMVIQYF
TRBV4-3	-	TRBJ2-6	-	TGCGCCAGCAGCCAAGAGCCCGGATCTGGGGCCAACGTCCTGACTTTC	CASSQEPGSGANVLTF
TRBV30	-	TRBJ1-5	-	TGTGCCTGGAGTCCCCTTCCACCAAACAGTTATCAGCCCCAGCATTTT	CAWSPLPPNSYQPQHF
TRBV7-2	many	TRBJ2-1	-	TGTGCCAGCAGCTTTCGGACCAACGAGAGGAATGAGCAGTTCTTC	CASSFRTNERNEQFF
TRBV7-2	-	TRBJ2-2	-	TGTGCCAGCAGCTTAGCGCAGGGATACACCGGGGAGCTGTTTTTT	CASSLAQGYTGELFF
TRBV30	-	TRBJ2-2	-	TGTGCCTGGAGTCCTCAGGGCTCCGGGGAGCTGTTTTTT	CAWSPQGSGELFF
TRBV10-2	-	TRBJ2-2	TRBD2	TGCGCCAGCGGACTAGCGGGAGTTCACACCGGGGAGCTGTTTTTT	CASGLAGVHTGELFF
TRBV7-6	-	TRBJ2-7	-	TGTGCCAGCAGTACTAACGTCGGGACTTTCTCCTACGAGCAGTACTTC	CASSTNVGTFSYEQYF
TRBV11-3	many	TRBJ2-1	TRBD1	TGTGCCAGCAGCCCGACCGGACAGGGCAATGAGCAGTTCTTC	CASSPTGQGNEQFF
TRBV7-2	few	TRBJ2-3	-	TGTGCCAGCAGCTTGGGATTTAGCGTATCCACAGATACGCAGTATTTT	CASSLGFSVSTDTQYF
TRBV7-9	many	TRBJ2-1	TRBD2	TGTGCCAGCAGCTCACCCCGGACTAGCTCCTACAATGAGCAGTTCTTC	CASSSPRTSSYNEQFF
TRBV5-4	few	TRBJ2-7	TRBD1	TGTGCCAGCAGAGTACGGGGGACAGGGGGCCGCGAGCAGTACTTC	CASRVRGTGGREQYF
TRBV7-2	many	TRBJ2-1	-	TGTGCCAGCAGCTCCGCGACCGCGGGTAAGCAGTTCTTC	CASSSATAGKQFF